The table lists the clone carrying this T cell receptor beta chain with a count of one. Its antigen remains unknown. This sample stems from a study of naive and memory T cell subsets. Trimming pared 6 bases from V and 3 bases from J, leaving 12 bases between. The CDR3 runs to 14 residues. Study-level points and caveats: A few larger clonotypes appeared in naive repertoires, especially CD8, possibly memory cells re-expressing CD45RA.

The beta constant-region primer was an equimolar mix of two oligonucleotides covering TRBC1 and TRBC2. The cDNA 3' end received a ligated single-stranded oligonucleotide carrying the SP2 primer and a 12-nucleotide UMI. Each CDR3 protein gets one entry after TCRdb re-called the UMI-ligation and nested PCR reads with MiXCR. Among around 160,000 distinct CDR3 sequences, about 18% were seen once, and the ten largest hold around 0.14%. The chain links TRBV12-3 or TRBV12-4 to TRBJ1-5, with D possibly matching TRBD1 (5 bases). The TCR was taken from a human donor in good health. Sequenced material: naive CD4+ T cells from blood. CDR3 nucleotide sequence: TGTGCCAGCAGACATGACAGTGCCAATCAGCCCCAGCATTTT. Translating gives CASRHDSANQPQHF.